The 25 T cell receptor beta chains reported below all come from one sample, sequenced in a study of cytomegalovirus exposure and HLA in healthy donors (dated by TCRdb to the late 2010s). Library construction relied on the immunoSEQ multiplex PCR assay. For the multiplex PCR, a mixture combining 60 forward primers for TCR Vbeta segments and 13 reverse primers for TCR Jbeta segments was used. The immuneACCESS repertoire file appears here via TCRdb, limited to in-frame rearrangements. These files lack a portion of the clones; in checked studies, under half of the deficit traces to unresolved V genes, and the cause of the others is not known. This sample has 130,000 or so clones in its table, and around 84% of those were observed once. Jointly, the top ten make up 6.3% of the sample. The sequencing input was PBMCs. The receptors shown here come from a woman aged 40 to 50 in good health and CMV-seronegative.

The CDR3 protein is CASSSLGANVLTF. The DNA of the CDR3 is TGTGCCAGCAGCTCCCTCGGGGCCAACGTCCTGACTTTC. The rearrangement joins TRBV28 to TRBJ2-6; D gene unclear. The germline gives CDR1 MDHEN, CDR2 SYDVKM. The germline V and J ends were trimmed by 6 bases and 4 bases, with 7 bases remaining between them. The CDR3 is 13 residues long.

Here the CDR3 reads CASSDYNRGQAFF. CDR3 nucleotides: TGTGCCAGCAGTGACTATAACAGGGGCCAAGCTTTCTTT. This sequence joins TRBV6-4 and TRBJ1-1; 7 positions agree with TRBD1. This CDR3 is built from 13 residues. V was pared by 1 base and J by 9 bases, with 5 bases of the junction left unmatched. CDR1 and CDR2 (germline): MRHNA, SNTAGT.

The chain employs TRBV21-1 and TRBJ2-7; TRBD2 was called by the table and not checked on the DNA. TRBV21-1 is assigned pseudogene status. The CDR3 length is 13 residues. CDR3 loop: CASSKTGDYEQYF. DNA of the CDR3: TGTGCCAGCAGCAAAACCGGGGACTACGAGCAGTACTTC.

This rearrangement joins TRBV11-3 to TRBJ1-2; 7 nucleotides line up with TRBD1. CDR1 is SGHNT and CDR2 is YENEEA in the germline V gene. J lost 3 bases, V lost 1 base, and 8 bases had no gene match. The CDR3 contains 16 residues. CDR3 protein: CASSLVRQGFYYGYTF. In DNA form, the CDR3 reads TGTGCCAGCAGCTTAGTAAGACAGGGATTTTACTATGGCTACACCTTC.

CDR3 coding DNA: TGTGCCAGCAGTTTAGAGGCATCTGCCCAGCATTTT. Translation: CASSLEASAQHF. The rearrangement links TRBV28 to TRBJ1-5, with no clear D. CDR1 is MDHEN, CDR2 SYDVKM, per germline. The CDR3 has 12 amino acids. V was shortened by 2 bases and J by 11 bases, with 10 bases between the two germline ends.

The CDR3 DNA reads as TGTGCCAGCAGTATAGAATACTACGAGCAGTACTTC. Translating gives CASSIEYYEQYF. The chain is built from TRBV2 and TRBJ2-7; D gene unclear. The germline V gene has CDR1 SNHLY and CDR2 FYNNEI. There are 12 residues in the CDR3. Trimming took 5 bases from V and 3 from J, leaving 8 bases between them.

The rearrangement links TRBV27 to TRBJ1-1; weak D call: TRBD1 (6 bases). Germline lookup yields CDR1 MNHEY and CDR2 SMNVEV (reference sequence). V was shortened by 2 bases and J by 4 bases, with 8 bases between the two germline ends. CDR3 length: 13 amino acids. The chain's CDR3 is CASSLIGGTEAFF. The CDR3 DNA follows: TGTGCCAGCAGTTTAATAGGGGGCACTGAAGCTTTCTTT.

The V gene is TRBV29-1, the J gene TRBJ1-1; D possibly corresponds to TRBD1 (6 bases). The CDR3 consists of 12 residues. Germline V gene sequence: CDR1 SQVTM, CDR2 ANQGSEA. V lost 7 bases and J 0 bases, leaving 9 bases between the germline ends. Here the CDR3 reads CSAGQVNTEAFF. CDR3 sequence (DNA): TGCAGCGCGGGACAAGTGAACACTGAAGCTTTCTTT.

The chain is built from TRBV20-1 and TRBJ2-7; 7 bases fit TRBD1. This CDR3 spans 11 amino acids. Trimming cost V 2 bases and J 7 bases; bases outside gene matches: 2. Looked up from germline, CDR1 is DFQATT and CDR2 is SNEGSKA (reference sequence). The CDR3 protein is CSARRGPEQYF. CDR3 in DNA: TGCAGTGCTAGAAGGGGGCCGGAGCAGTACTTC.

The chain joins TRBV29-1 to TRBJ2-7, with no clear D. V lost 3 bases and J 3 bases, leaving 18 bases between the germline ends. This CDR3 is 15 amino acids long. Germline CDR1 is SQVTM and CDR2 is ANQGSEA. The chain's CDR3 is CSVDINEDYHYEQYF. In nucleotides, the CDR3 is TGCAGCGTTGATATAAATGAGGATTATCACTACGAGCAGTACTTC.

This chain connects TRBV27 to TRBJ1-2; D call uncertain. V was cut by 5 bases and J by 0 bases, with 13 bases left in between. This CDR3 has 15 amino acids. Germline V gives CDR1 MNHEY, CDR2 SMNVEV (reference sequence). The CDR3 DNA reads as TGTGCCAGCAGTAAATATCAATCGGCTAACTATGGCTACACCTTC. As protein: CASSKYQSANYGYTF.

This clone was counted a single time. CDR3 nucleotides: TGTGCCACCAGTAGGGACAGGGAAAACACTGAAGCTTTCTTT. It encodes CATSRDRENTEAFF. The V and J genes are TRBV15 and TRBJ1-1; 9 bases align to TRBD1. Germline CDR1 and CDR2: LNHNV and YYDKDF (reference sequence). Losses at the gene ends were 6 bases for V and 2 bases for J; bases not matched to a gene: 4. The CDR3 sequence is 14 residues long.

The J gene is TRBJ2-3, the V gene TRBV5-1, with TRBD1 as a possible D gene (6 bases). V dropped 4 bases and J dropped 3 bases, with 18 bases sitting between them. The CDR3 loop spans 16 amino acids. CDR1 and CDR2 (germline): SGHRS, YFSETQ. CDR3 DNA sequence: TGCGCCAGCAGCGTGGATGGCAGGGGAACGACAGATACGCAGTATTTT. Protein sequence: CASSVDGRGTTDTQYF.

This chain uses TRBV4-1 with TRBJ2-3; tentatively, D is TRBD1 (6 bases). The CDR3 totals 16 residues. The V and J ends lost 1 base and 1 base respectively, with 12 bases between them. Germline V gene lookup returns CDR1 MGHRA and CDR2 YSYEKL. The CDR3 is CASSQGYKGGTDTQYF. As DNA, the CDR3 is TGCGCCAGCAGCCAAGGTTATAAGGGGGGCACAGATACGCAGTATTTT.

This clone has more than one count but fewer than ten. The chain combines TRBV2 with TRBJ2-1, with 12 bases aligning to TRBD2. The CDR3 covers 14 residues. The germline V gene encodes CDR1 SNHLY and CDR2 FYNNEI. The trim removed 5 bases at V and 6 bases at J, leaving 2 bases unmatched. The CDR3 region is CASSLAGGGNEQFF. The CDR3 DNA is TGTGCCAGCAGTCTAGCGGGAGGGGGCAATGAGCAGTTCTTC.

This clone was detected once. One end of the junction is discordant with germline, which a read error may explain. The V and J genes are TRBV7-9 and TRBJ2-7; D not resolved. The CDR3 runs to 12 residues. From germline, CDR1 is SEHNR and CDR2 FQNEAQ (reference sequence). The DNA for the CDR3 is TGTTCCAGCAGCTTCAGTATTTACGAGCAGTACTTC. Translated, it gives CSSSFSIYEQYF.

The rearrangement links TRBV7-9 to TRBJ2-1; 10 bases are a match to TRBD2. Unmatched junction bases numbered 5, after V lost 1 base and J lost 5 bases. CDR1 SEHNR and CDR2 FQNEAQ come from the germline V gene (reference sequence). The CDR3 consists of 16 residues. CDR3 DNA: TGTGCCAGCAGCTTAGTTACTAGCGGGATAAACAATGAGCAGTTCTTC. The encoded protein is CASSLVTSGINNEQFF.

The rearrangement links TRBV18 to TRBJ1-1; 8 positions agree with TRBD1. The ends lost 4 bases at V and 6 bases at J; junction bases unmatched: 4. CDR3 length: 13 residues. CDR1 KGHSH and CDR2 LQKENI come from the germline V gene. CDR3 sequence: CASSRDRQAEAFF. The CDR3 nucleotides are TGTGCCAGCTCACGGGACAGGCAGGCTGAAGCTTTCTTT.

The V and J genes are TRBV9 and TRBJ2-1; 10 nucleotides agree with TRBD2. The CDR3 sequence is 16 residues long. Trimming removed 0 bases from V and 3 bases from J; junction bases left unmatched: 3. CDR1 is SGDLS and CDR2 is YYNGEE in the germline V gene. CDR3 sequence: CASSVELAGYYNEQFF. The CDR3 nucleotides read TGTGCCAGCAGCGTAGAACTAGCGGGGTACTACAATGAGCAGTTCTTC.

The V gene is TRBV15, the J gene TRBJ2-3; no reliable D call. V lost 1 base, J lost 2 bases, and 10 bases lay in between. The CDR3 is made up of 15 amino acids. Germline values: CDR1 LNHNV, CDR2 YYDKDF (reference sequence). CDR3 nucleotides: TGTGCCACCAGCAGAGGGGCAGCAGACACAGATACGCAGTATTTT. This translates into CATSRGAADTDTQYF.

The chain has TRBV5-1 and TRBJ2-2; 9 bases are a match to TRBD2. Per germline, CDR1 SGHRS and CDR2 YFSETQ. V shed 0 bases and J 5 bases; nucleotides not matched to a gene: 5. This CDR3 spans 16 amino acids. Here the CDR3 reads CASSLGIAGVTGELFF. The CDR3 DNA reads as TGCGCCAGCAGCTTGGGGATAGCGGGAGTGACCGGGGAGCTGTTTTTT.

The V and J genes are TRBV9 and TRBJ1-2; D call uncertain. The length of the CDR3 is 16 residues. CDR1 and CDR2 from the germline V gene are SGDLS and YYNGEE. Deletions cut 5 bases from V and 3 bases from J, with 20 bases between. CDR3 bases: TGTGCCAGCAGTCGACCAGAGGGCAGTTTCTACTATGGCTACACCTTC. It is translated as CASSRPEGSFYYGYTF.

The chain joins TRBV19 to TRBJ1-2; TRBD1 is a possible D gene (5 bases). Per germline, CDR1 LNHDA and CDR2 SQIVND (reference sequence). There are 13 residues in the CDR3. Trimming left V 6 bases short and J 8 bases short, with 16 bases between. Here the CDR3 DNA reads TGTGCCAGTAGCTATTGGGGGACTGAGGGCTACACCTTC. Its translation: CASSYWGTEGYTF.

The chain joins TRBV6-5 to TRBJ1-1; D gene uncertain. The V gene's germline CDR1 is MNHEY and CDR2 SVGAGI. V dropped 2 bases and J dropped 0 bases, with 13 bases sitting between them. This CDR3 is built from 16 residues. CDR3 residues: CASSYRPGHMNTEAFF. In DNA form, the CDR3 reads TGTGCCAGCAGTTACCGGCCAGGCCACATGAACACTGAAGCTTTCTTT.

This chain uses TRBV7-6 with TRBJ2-7; 10 bases align to TRBD1. CDR1 and CDR2 from the germline V gene are SGHVS and FNYEAQ. CDR3 size: 14 residues. V lost 5 bases, J lost 2 bases, and 3 bases stayed unmatched. CDR3 nucleotide sequence: TGTGCCAGCAGCCCCGGGACAGGGGCCTACGAGCAGTACTTC. It codes for CASSPGTGAYEQYF.